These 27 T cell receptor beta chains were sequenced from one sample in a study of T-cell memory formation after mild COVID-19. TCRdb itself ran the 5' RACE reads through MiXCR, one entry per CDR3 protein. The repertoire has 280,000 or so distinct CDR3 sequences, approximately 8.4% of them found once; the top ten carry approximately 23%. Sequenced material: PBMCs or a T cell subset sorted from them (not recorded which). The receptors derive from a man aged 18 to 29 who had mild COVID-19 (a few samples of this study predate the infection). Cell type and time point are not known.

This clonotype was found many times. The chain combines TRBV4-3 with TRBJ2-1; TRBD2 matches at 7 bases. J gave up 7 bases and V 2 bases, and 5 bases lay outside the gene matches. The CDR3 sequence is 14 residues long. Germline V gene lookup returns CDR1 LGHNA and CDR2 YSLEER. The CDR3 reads CASSQLNGGNEQFF. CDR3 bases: TGCGCCAGCAGCCAACTTAACGGGGGGAATGAGCAGTTCTTC.

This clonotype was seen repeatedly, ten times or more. CDR3 DNA sequence: TGTGCCAGCAGTTTATTCGGGACAGGGCCCCCCACAGATACGCAGTATTTT. This codes for CASSLFGTGPPTDTQYF. The chain uses TRBV27 and TRBJ2-3; TRBD1 matches at 9 bases. CDR3 length equals 17 residues. V was clipped by 1 base and J by 2 bases; unmatched bases: 7. Looked up from germline, CDR1 is MNHEY and CDR2 is SMNVEV (reference sequence).

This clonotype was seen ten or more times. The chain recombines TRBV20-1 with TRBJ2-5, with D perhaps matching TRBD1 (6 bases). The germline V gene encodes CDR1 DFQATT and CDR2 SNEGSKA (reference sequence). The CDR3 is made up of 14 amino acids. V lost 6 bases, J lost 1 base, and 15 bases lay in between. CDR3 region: CSATLGASQETQYF. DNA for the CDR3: TGCAGTGCAACCCTGGGGGCGAGCCAAGAGACCCAGTACTTC.

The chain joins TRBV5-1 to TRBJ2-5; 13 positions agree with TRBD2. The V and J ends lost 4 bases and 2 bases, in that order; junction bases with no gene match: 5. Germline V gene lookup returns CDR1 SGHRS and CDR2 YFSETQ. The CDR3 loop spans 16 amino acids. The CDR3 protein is CASSRTSGGSQETQYF. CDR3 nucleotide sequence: TGCGCCAGCAGCCGGACTAGCGGGGGCTCACAAGAGACCCAGTACTTC. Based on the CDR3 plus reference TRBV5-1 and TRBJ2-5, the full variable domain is KAGVTQTPRYLIKTRGQQVTLSCSPISGHRSVSWYQQTPGQGLQFLFEYFSETQRNKGNFPGRFSGRQFSNSRSEMNVSTLELGDSALYLCASSRTSGGSQETQYFGPGTRLLVL.

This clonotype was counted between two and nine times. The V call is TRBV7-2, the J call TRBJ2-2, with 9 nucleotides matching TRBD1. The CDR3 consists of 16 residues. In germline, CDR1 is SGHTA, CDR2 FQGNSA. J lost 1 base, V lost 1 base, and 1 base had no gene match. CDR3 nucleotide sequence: TGTGCCAGCAGCTTAGGGGGACAGGGGAACACCGGGGAGCTGTTTTTT. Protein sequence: CASSLGGQGNTGELFF. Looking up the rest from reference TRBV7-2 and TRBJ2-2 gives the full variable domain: GAGVSQSPSNKVTEKGKDVELRCDPISGHTALYWYRQSLGQGLEFLIYFQGNSAPDKSGLPSDRFSAERTGGSVSTLTIQRTQQEDSAVYLCASSLGGQGNTGELFFGEGSRLTVL.

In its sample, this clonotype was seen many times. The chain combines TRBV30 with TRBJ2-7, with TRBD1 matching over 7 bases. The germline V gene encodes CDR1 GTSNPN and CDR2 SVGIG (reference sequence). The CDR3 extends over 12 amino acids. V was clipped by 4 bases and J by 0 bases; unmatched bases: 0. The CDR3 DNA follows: TGTGCCTGGACAGGGGGCTCCTACGAGCAGTACTTC. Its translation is CAWTGGSYEQYF.

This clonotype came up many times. CDR3 protein: CASSSRTNEKLFF. Written as DNA, the CDR3 is TGTGCCAGCAGTTCTAGGACCAATGAAAAACTGTTTTTT. The V and J genes are TRBV12-3 or TRBV12-4 and TRBJ1-4; D ambiguous. This CDR3 region has 13 residues. V was cut by 4 bases and J by 5 bases, with 8 bases left in between.

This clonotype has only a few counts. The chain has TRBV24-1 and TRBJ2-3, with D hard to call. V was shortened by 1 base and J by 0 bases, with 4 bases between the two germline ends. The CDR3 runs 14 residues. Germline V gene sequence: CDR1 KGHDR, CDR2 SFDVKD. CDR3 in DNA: TGTGCCACCAGTGATTTTAAGAGCACAGATACGCAGTATTTT. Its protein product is CATSDFKSTDTQYF.

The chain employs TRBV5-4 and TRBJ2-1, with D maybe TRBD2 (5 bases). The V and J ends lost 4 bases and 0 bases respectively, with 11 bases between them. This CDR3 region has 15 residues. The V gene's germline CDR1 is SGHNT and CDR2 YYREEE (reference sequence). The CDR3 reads CASSLGSVSYNEQFF. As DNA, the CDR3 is TGTGCCAGCAGCCTTGGTAGCGTCTCCTACAATGAGCAGTTCTTC.

For the CDR3, the DNA is TGTGCCAGTACTACTCTAGCGGGGGGTTGGATTGGAGTCGGGGAGCTGTTTTTT. Amino acid sequence: CASTTLAGGWIGVGELFF. The chain carries TRBV19 and TRBJ2-2, with 11 positions matching TRBD2. The CDR3 loop spans 18 amino acids. The J segment lost 7 bases and the V segment lost 7 bases, leaving 17 bases of the junction unmatched. CDR1 is LNHDA, CDR2 SQIVND, per germline (reference sequence).

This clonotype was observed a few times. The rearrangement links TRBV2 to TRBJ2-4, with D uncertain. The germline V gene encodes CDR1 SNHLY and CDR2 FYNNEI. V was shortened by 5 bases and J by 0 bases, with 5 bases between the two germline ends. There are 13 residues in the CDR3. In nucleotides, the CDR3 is TGTGCCAGCAGTCAGGAAGCCAAAAACATTCAGTACTTC. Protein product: CASSQEAKNIQYF.

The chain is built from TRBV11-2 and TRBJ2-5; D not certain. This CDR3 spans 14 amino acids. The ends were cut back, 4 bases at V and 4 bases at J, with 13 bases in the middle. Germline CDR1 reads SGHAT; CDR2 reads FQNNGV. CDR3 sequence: CASSSGPGGETQYF. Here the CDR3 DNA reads TGTGCCAGCAGCTCAGGCCCCGGCGGAGAGACCCAGTACTTC.

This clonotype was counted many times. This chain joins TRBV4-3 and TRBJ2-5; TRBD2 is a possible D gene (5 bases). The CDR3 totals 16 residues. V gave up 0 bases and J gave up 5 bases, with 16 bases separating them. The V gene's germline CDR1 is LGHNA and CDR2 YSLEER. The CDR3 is CASSQDWAEGRETQYF. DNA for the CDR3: TGCGCCAGCAGCCAAGATTGGGCCGAGGGAAGGGAGACCCAGTACTTC.

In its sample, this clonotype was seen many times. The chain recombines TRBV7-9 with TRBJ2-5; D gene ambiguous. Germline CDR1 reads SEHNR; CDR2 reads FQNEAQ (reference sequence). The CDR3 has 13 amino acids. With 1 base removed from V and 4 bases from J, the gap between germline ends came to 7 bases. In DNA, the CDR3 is TGTGCCAGCAGCTTAGAGCCGGGAGAGACCCAGTACTTC. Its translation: CASSLEPGETQYF.

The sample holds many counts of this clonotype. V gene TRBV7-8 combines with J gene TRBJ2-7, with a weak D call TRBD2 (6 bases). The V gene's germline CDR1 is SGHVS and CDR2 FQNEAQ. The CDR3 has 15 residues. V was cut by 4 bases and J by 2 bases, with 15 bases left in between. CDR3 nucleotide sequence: TGTGCCAGCAGCTCCGGCGGGACTGGGACCTACGAGCAGTACTTC. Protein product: CASSSGGTGTYEQYF.

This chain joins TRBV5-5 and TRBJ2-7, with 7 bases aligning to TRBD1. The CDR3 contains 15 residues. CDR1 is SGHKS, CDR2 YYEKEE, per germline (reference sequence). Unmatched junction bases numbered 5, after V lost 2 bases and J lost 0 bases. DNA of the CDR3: TGTGCCAGCAGCTTCGGGACAGCGTTCTCCTACGAGCAGTACTTC. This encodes CASSFGTAFSYEQYF.

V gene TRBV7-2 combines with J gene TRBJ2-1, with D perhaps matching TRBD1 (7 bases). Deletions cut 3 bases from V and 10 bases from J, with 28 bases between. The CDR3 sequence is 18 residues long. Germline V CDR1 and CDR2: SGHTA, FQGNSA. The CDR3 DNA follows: TGTGCCAGCAGCTTCCTACTCCGGGGGACAGTGTGGTATTTGGAGCAGTTCTTC. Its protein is CASSFLLRGTVWYLEQFF.

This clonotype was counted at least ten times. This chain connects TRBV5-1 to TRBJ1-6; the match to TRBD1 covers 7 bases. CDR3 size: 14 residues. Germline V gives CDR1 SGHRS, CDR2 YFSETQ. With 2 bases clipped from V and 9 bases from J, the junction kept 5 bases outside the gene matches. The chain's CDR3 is CASSFADRSSPLHF. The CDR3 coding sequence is TGCGCCAGCAGCTTTGCGGACAGGAGTTCACCCCTCCACTTT.

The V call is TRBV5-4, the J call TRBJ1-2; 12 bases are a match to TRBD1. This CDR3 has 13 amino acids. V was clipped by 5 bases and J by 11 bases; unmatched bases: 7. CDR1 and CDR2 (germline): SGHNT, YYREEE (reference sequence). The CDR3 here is CASRSGTGGAYTF. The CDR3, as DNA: TGTGCCAGCAGATCCGGGACAGGGGGCGCATACACCTTC.

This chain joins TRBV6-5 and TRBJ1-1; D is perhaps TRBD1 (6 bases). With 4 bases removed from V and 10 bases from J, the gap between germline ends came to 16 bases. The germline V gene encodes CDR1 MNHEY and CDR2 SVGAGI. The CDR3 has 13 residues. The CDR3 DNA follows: TGTGCCAGCAGTTGGGAAGTAACAGGGAGAGCTTTCTTT. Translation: CASSWEVTGRAFF.

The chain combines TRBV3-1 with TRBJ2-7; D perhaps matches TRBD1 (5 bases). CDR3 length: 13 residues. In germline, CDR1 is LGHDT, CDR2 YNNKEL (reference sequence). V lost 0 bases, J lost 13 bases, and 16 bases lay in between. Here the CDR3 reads CASSQDEARAFYF. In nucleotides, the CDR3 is TGTGCCAGCAGCCAAGACGAGGCCAGGGCTTTCTACTTC.

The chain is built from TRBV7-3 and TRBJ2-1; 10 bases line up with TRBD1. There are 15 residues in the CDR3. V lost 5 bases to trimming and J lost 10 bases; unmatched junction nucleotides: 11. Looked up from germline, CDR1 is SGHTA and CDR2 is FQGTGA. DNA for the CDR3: TGTGCCAGCAGCCCCCCCGGGACAGGGGCGCCAGAGCAGTTCTTC. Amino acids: CASSPPGTGAPEQFF.

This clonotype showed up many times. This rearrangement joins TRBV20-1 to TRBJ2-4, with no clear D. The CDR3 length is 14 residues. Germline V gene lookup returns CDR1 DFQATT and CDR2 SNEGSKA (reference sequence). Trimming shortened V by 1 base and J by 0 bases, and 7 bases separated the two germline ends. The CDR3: CSARGQEAKNIQYF. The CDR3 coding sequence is TGCAGTGCTAGAGGGCAAGAAGCCAAAAACATTCAGTACTTC.

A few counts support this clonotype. The CDR3, as DNA: TGTGCCAGCAGCCCGGGACCGGCCGGCTCCTATGGCTACACCTTC. This encodes CASSPGPAGSYGYTF. This chain uses TRBV7-2 with TRBJ1-2; tentative D call: TRBD1 (5 bases). CDR1 and CDR2 from the germline V gene are SGHTA and FQGNSA. V was clipped by 5 bases and J by 4 bases, with 17 bases between them. The CDR3 extends over 15 amino acids.

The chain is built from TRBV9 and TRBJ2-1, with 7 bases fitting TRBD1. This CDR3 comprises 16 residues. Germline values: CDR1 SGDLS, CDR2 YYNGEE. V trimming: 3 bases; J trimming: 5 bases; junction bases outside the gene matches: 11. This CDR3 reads CASSGDREVKHNEQFF. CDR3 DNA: TGTGCCAGCAGCGGCGACAGGGAAGTTAAGCACAATGAGCAGTTCTTC.

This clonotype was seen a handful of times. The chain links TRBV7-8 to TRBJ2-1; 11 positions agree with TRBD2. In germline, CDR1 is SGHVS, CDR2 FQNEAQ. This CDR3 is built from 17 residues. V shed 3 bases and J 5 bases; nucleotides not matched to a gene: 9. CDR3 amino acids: CASSLDRLAGSDNEQFF. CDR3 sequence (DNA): TGTGCCAGCAGCTTGGACAGACTAGCGGGGAGCGACAATGAGCAGTTCTTC.

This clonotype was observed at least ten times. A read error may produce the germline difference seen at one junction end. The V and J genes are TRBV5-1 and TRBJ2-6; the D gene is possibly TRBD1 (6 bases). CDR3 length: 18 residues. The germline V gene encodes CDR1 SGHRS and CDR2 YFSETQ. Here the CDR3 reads CASTYGRTAYSGANVLTF. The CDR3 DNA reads TGCGCCAGCACCTATGGTCGGACAGCATACTCTGGGGCGAACGTCCTGACTTTC.